These T cell receptor beta chains were read from a single sample in a study of T cells in Graves' hyperthyroidism and ophthalmopathy. TCRdb ran MiXCR on the multiplex PCR reads and lists one entry per CDR3 protein. The sample consists of around 610,000 distinct CDR3 sequences, 14% to 15% of them appearing once. The sample taken for sequencing was blood. The receptors shown here come from a woman aged 40-49 years with Graves' ophthalmopathy. The CDR3 runs from the conserved cysteine through the conserved F or W. D genes are given only for firm matches. Some rows have no size entry. The others give once, few or many, or a class for an expanded clone.

cdr3_aa cdr3_nt v_call d_call clone_size j_call
CASRDPNTETFF TGTGCCAGCAGGGATCCGAACACTGAAACTTTCTTT TRBV6-2/TRBV6-3 - many TRBJ1-1
CASSDSQETQYF TGTGCCAGCAGTGACAGCCAAGAGACCCAGTACTTC TRBV6-2/TRBV6-3 - many TRBJ2-5
CASSPSLDRDGYTF TGTGCCAGCAGTCCCTCCCTCGACAGGGATGGCTACACCTTC TRBV27 TRBD1 many TRBJ1-2
CAAGQPGLNYEQYF TGTGCCGCTGGACAGCCGGGACTGAACTACGAGCAGTACTTC TRBV30 - - TRBJ2-7
CASSAYPTEQYF TGTGCCAGCAGCGCATACCCCACGGAGCAGTACTTC TRBV13 - many TRBJ2-7
CASNPLKSSGNTIYF TGTGCCAGCAATCCCCTCAAGAGCTCTGGAAACACCATATATTTT TRBV25-1 - many TRBJ1-3
CASSPPSSEQYF TGTGCCAGCAGTCCTCCTAGCAGCGAGCAGTACTTC TRBV28 - many TRBJ2-7
CASSWGSGQQETQYF TGTGCCAGCAGTTGGGGTAGCGGGCAACAAGAGACCCAGTACTTC TRBV11-2 TRBD2 many TRBJ2-5
CAWSRASDSYEQYF TGTGCCTGGAGCCGGGCTAGCGACTCCTACGAGCAGTACTTC TRBV30 - many TRBJ2-7
CAISSGQHNQPQHF TGTGCCATCAGTTCGGGACAGCACAATCAGCCCCAGCATTTT TRBV10-3 TRBD1 - TRBJ1-5
CSVGMTDKNTGELFF TGCAGCGTTGGTATGACTGACAAGAACACCGGGGAGCTGTTTTTT TRBV29-1 - few TRBJ2-2
CASASYRTLYGYTF TGTGCCAGCGCCTCCTACCGGACCCTCTATGGCTACACCTTC TRBV28 - many TRBJ1-2
CACPSGSNQPQHF TGCGCCTGCCCCTCGGGTAGCAATCAGCCCCAGCATTTT TRBV4-3 - - TRBJ1-5
CASSEAGSPNTEAFF TGTGCCAGCAGTGAAGCCGGCAGTCCCAACACTGAAGCTTTCTTT TRBV6-1 - many TRBJ1-1
CAITGQDEMEAFF TGTGCCATCACCGGACAGGACGAAATGGAAGCTTTCTTT TRBV28 TRBD1 many TRBJ1-1
CASSQRGGGEDYGYTF TGTGCCAGCAGCCAACGCGGAGGGGGCGAGGACTATGGCTACACCTTC TRBV14 TRBD1 many TRBJ1-2
CATSKSSPLHF TGTGCCACCTCGAAGAGCTCACCCCTCCACTTT TRBV6-1 - - TRBJ1-6
CASSLRSSGIPTEQYF TGCGCCAGCAGCTTGCGCTCTAGCGGGATCCCTACCGAGCAGTACTTC TRBV5-1 TRBD2 many TRBJ2-7
CASSLEIGTIGMNTEAFF TGTGCCAGCAGCTTGGAGATAGGGACTATTGGTATGAACACTGAAGCTTTCTTT TRBV5-4 - - TRBJ1-1
CASSPTGGGNQPQHF TGTGCCAGCAGTCCGACAGGGGGTGGTAATCAGCCCCAGCATTTT TRBV7-9 TRBD1 many TRBJ1-5
CASSPHRPAGGEKNIQYF TGTGCCAGCAGCCCCCACCGACCAGCGGGAGGAGAAAAAAACATTCAGTACTTC TRBV11-2 TRBD2 many TRBJ2-4
CAIGSVSETQYF TGTGCCATCGGGAGCGTGTCGGAGACCCAGTACTTC TRBV10-3 - many TRBJ2-5
CASSQDPPASGRARDTQYF TGTGCCAGCAGCCAAGACCCCCCGGCTAGCGGGAGGGCCCGAGATACGCAGTATTTT TRBV3-1 TRBD2 once TRBJ2-3
CAWIGQGWQYF TGTGCCTGGATTGGGCAGGGCTGGCAGTACTTC TRBV30 - few TRBJ2-7
CASSPGTASSGANVLTF TGCGCCAGCAGCCCAGGGACAGCGAGCTCTGGGGCCAACGTCCTGACTTTC TRBV4-3 TRBD1 - TRBJ2-6
CASRPDSRGTEAFF TGTGCCAGCAGGCCGGACAGTAGGGGGACTGAAGCTTTCTTT TRBV12-3/TRBV12-4 - many TRBJ1-1
CSANILRGGGETQYF TGCAGTGCTAACATTCTTCGGGGGGGCGGAGAGACCCAGTACTTC TRBV20-1 TRBD2 many TRBJ2-5
CAGAGTGGTETQYF TGTGCCGGGGCCGGGACAGGGGGTACAGAGACCCAGTACTTC TRBV7-9 TRBD1 few TRBJ2-5
CASSERRFEAFF TGTGCCAGCAGTGAAAGGAGGTTTGAAGCTTTCTTT TRBV12-3/TRBV12-4 - many TRBJ1-1
CASSFQMGGALYGYTF TGTGCCAGCAGTTTTCAAATGGGGGGGGCGCTCTATGGCTACACCTTC TRBV28 - many TRBJ1-2
CASSLGTGGVTEAFF TGTGCCAGCAGCTTAGGGACAGGGGGAGTCACTGAAGCTTTCTTT TRBV7-9 TRBD1 few TRBJ1-1
CASRRDSPYEQYF TGTGCCAGCAGGAGGGACAGCCCCTACGAGCAGTACTTC TRBV28 TRBD1 many TRBJ2-7
CASSLTGQGDQPQHF TGTGCCAGCAGCTTAACTGGGCAGGGTGATCAGCCCCAGCATTTT TRBV7-3 - many TRBJ1-5
CASSFDRTQETQYF TGTGCCAGCTCTTTCGACAGAACTCAAGAGACCCAGTACTTC TRBV18 - few TRBJ2-5
CSAPDRLNTEAFF TGCAGTGCCCCGGACAGGTTGAACACTGAAGCTTTCTTT TRBV20-1 TRBD1 many TRBJ1-1
CASSPSERNTEAFF TGTGCCAGCAGCCCCTCAGAGCGAAACACTGAAGCTTTCTTT TRBV3-1 - once TRBJ1-1
CSAREEATGGGGELFF TGCAGTGCTAGAGAAGAGGCGACTGGGGGGGGCGGGGAGCTGTTTTTT TRBV20-1 TRBD2 many TRBJ2-2
CASSLRGVRGYTF TGTGCCAGCAGTTTACGGGGAGTAAGGGGCTACACCTTC TRBV12-3/TRBV12-4 - many TRBJ1-2
CASSRGTGVNQPQHF TGTGCCAGCAGTAGAGGCACAGGAGTTAATCAGCCCCAGCATTTT TRBV12-3/TRBV12-4 - - TRBJ1-5
CASSFLGGAGYTF TGTGCCAGCAGTTTTCTCGGAGGGGCTGGCTACACCTTC TRBV28 - - TRBJ1-2
CASSSGTANIQETQYF TGTGCCAGCAGTTCCGGGACAGCTAATATCCAAGAGACCCAGTACTTC TRBV28 TRBD1 many TRBJ2-5
CASSLELRLAASGTYEQYF TGTGCCAGCAGCTTAGAATTACGTTTGGCGGCTAGCGGGACCTACGAGCAGTACTTC TRBV11-2 TRBD2 few TRBJ2-7
CASSLEVRQFEQYF TGCGCCAGCAGCTTGGAGGTACGTCAATTCGAGCAGTACTTC TRBV5-1 - many TRBJ2-7
CASSGLAGVEETQYF TGTGCCAGCAGTGGACTAGCGGGAGTAGAGGAGACCCAGTACTTC TRBV28 TRBD2 few TRBJ2-5
CASSPTQGEAFF TGTGCCAGCTCACCGACACAAGGTGAAGCTTTCTTT TRBV18 - many TRBJ1-1
CASGRTGGNQPQHF TGTGCCAGCGGGAGGACAGGGGGCAATCAGCCCCAGCATTTT TRBV6-1 TRBD1 - TRBJ1-5
CASSLGPAGDEQYF TGTGCCAGCAGCTTGGGCCCAGCGGGGGACGAGCAGTACTTC TRBV7-2 TRBD2 - TRBJ2-7
CSARSANTEAFF TGCAGTGCTAGATCGGCGAACACTGAAGCTTTCTTT TRBV20-1 - many TRBJ1-1
CASSPLVAGQETQYF TGTGCCAGCAGCCCCTTAGTAGCGGGACAAGAGACCCAGTACTTC TRBV6-1 TRBD2 - TRBJ2-5
CASSLGASKSGYEQYF TGTGCCAGCAGCTTAGGTGCCTCCAAATCGGGCTACGAGCAGTACTTC TRBV7-8 - many TRBJ2-7